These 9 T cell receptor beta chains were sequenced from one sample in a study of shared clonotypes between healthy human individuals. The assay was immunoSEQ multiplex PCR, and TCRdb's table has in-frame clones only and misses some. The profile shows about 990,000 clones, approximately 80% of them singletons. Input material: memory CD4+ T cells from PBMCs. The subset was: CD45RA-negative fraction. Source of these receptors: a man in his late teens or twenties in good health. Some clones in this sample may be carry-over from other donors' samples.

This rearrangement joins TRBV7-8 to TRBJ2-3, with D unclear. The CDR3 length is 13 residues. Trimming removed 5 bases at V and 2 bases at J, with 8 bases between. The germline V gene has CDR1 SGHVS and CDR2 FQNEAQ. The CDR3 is CASSHSVTDTQYF. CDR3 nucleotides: TGTGCCAGCAGCCACTCCGTCACAGATACGCAGTATTTT.

In nucleotides, the CDR3 is TGCGCCAGCTCGGGGGGCGGGCTGAGCTCCTACGAGCAGTACTTC. Translation: CASSGGGLSSYEQYF. The chain links TRBV5-1 to TRBJ2-7, with D possibly matching TRBD2 (7 bases). Germline V gene sequence: CDR1 SGHRS, CDR2 YFSETQ. The CDR3 runs 15 residues. V lost 7 bases and J lost 0, with 17 bases in between.

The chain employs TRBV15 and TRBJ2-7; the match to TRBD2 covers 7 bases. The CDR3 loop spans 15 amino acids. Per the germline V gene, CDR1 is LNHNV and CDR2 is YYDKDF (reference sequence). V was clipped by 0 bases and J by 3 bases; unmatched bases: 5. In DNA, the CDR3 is TGTGCCACCAGCAGAGACCCCAGCGGGATCTACGAGCAGTACTTC. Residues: CATSRDPSGIYEQYF.

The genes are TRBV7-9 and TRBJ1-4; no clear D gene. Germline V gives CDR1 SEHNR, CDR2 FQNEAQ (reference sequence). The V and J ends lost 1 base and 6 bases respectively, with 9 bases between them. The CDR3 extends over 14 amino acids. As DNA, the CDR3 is TGTGCCAGCAGCTTAGGGCAGGTCTATGAAAAACTGTTTTTT. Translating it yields CASSLGQVYEKLFF.

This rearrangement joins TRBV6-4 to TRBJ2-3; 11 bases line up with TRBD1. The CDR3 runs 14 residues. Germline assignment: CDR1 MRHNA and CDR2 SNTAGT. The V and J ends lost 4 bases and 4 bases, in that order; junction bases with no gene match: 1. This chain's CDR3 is CASSAGQGADTQYF. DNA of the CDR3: TGTGCCAGCAGTGCGGGACAGGGGGCAGATACGCAGTATTTT.

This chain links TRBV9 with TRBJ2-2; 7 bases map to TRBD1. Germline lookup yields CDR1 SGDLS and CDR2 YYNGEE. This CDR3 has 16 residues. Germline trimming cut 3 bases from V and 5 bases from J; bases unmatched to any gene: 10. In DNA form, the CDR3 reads TGTGCCAGCAGCGCCCTAACAGGGGCCGGGACCGGGGAGCTGTTTTTT. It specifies CASSALTGAGTGELFF.

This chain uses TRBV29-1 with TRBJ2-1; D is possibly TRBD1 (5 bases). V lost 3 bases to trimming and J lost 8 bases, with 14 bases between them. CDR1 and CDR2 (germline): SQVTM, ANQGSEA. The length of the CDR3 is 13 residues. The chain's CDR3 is CSVDLTGLDEQFF. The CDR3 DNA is TGCAGCGTTGACCTTACAGGTCTCGATGAGCAGTTCTTC.

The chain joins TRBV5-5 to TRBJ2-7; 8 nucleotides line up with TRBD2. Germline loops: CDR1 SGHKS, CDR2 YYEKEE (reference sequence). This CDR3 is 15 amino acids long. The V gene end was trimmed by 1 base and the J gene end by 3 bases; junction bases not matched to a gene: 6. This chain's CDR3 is CASSLNGRAFYEQYF. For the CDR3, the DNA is TGTGCCAGCAGCTTGAACGGGAGGGCCTTCTACGAGCAGTACTTC.

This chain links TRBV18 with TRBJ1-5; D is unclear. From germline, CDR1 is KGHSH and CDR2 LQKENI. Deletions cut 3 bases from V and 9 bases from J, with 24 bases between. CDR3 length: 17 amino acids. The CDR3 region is CASSPAPATASPRPQHF. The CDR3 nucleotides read TGTGCCAGCTCACCCGCACCCGCTACCGCGAGTCCGAGGCCCCAGCATTTT. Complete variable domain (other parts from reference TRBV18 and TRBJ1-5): NAGVMQNPRHLVRRRGQEARLRCSPMKGHSHVYWYRQLPEEGLKFMVYLQKENIIDESGMPKERFSAEFPKEGPSILRIQQVVRGDSAAYFCASSPAPATASPRPQHFGDGTRLSIL.